The clone carrying this T cell receptor (beta chain) was found once. Its target is unknown. The data stem from a study of OX40 agonist ivuxolimab in advanced cancers. Notes on the study in general: Clonal expansion in partial responders at 0.1-3.0 mg/kg ranked among the lowest.

Only in-frame clones appear in the TCRdb table, and some are missing; sequencing was by immunoSEQ multiplex PCR. The table shows nearly 80,000 clones, with about nine tenths occurring only once. The ends were cut back, 10 bases at V and 3 bases at J, with 16 bases in the middle. This CDR3 is built from 14 residues. CDR1 and CDR2 (germline): MNHEY, SMNVEV (reference sequence). At cycle 4 day 1, cycle 7 day 1, and baseline, blood was sampled. This sequence originates from an adult with an advanced solid tumor such as melanoma, head and neck, liver or kidney cancer. Sequencing used CD4+ or CD8+ T cells sorted from blood, obtained in a trial of the OX40 agonist ivuxolimab. This chain links TRBV27 with TRBJ1-5; possible D gene TRBD1, 5 bases. CDR3 amino acids: CATKRGGNNQPQHF. DNA of the CDR3: TGTGCCACCAAACGGGGGGGTAACAATCAGCCCCAGCATTTT.